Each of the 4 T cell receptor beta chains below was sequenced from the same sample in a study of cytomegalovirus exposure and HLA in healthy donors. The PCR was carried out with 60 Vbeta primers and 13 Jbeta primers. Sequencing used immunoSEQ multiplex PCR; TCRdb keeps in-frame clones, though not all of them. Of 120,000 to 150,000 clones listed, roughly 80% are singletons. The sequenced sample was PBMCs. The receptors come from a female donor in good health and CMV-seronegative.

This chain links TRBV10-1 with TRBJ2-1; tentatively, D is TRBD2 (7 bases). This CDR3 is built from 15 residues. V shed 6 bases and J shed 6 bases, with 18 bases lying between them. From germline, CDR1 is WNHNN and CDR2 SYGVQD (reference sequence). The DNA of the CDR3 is TGCGCCAGCAGCGGGTCCGGGGGGCGCCCCAATGAGCAGTTCTTC. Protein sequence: CASSGSGGRPNEQFF.

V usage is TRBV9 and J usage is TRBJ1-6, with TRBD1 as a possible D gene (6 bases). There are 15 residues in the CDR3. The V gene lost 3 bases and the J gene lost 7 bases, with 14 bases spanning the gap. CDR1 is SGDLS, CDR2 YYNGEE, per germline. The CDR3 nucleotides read TGTGCCAGCAGCGACTACAGGGCGGAGAATTCACCCCTCCACTTT. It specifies CASSDYRAENSPLHF.

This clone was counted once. The CDR3 DNA follows: TGTGCCAGTAGTATAGAACAGGGCACTGAAGCTTTCTTT. Translation: CASSIEQGTEAFF. This rearrangement joins TRBV19 to TRBJ1-1; tentative D call: TRBD1 (6 bases). This CDR3 has 13 residues. V gave up 0 bases and J gave up 4 bases, with 6 bases separating them. CDR1 LNHDA and CDR2 SQIVND come from the germline V gene (reference sequence).

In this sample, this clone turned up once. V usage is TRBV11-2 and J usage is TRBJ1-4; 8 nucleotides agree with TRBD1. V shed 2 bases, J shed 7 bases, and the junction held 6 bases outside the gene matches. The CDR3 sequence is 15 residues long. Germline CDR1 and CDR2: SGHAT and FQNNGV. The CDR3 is CASSLRQGLIEKLFF. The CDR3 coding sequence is TGTGCCAGCAGCTTAAGACAGGGGTTAATTGAAAAACTGTTTTTT.